Each of the 20 T cell receptor beta chains below was sequenced from the same sample in a study of blood T cell repertoires in COVID-19 (dated by TCRdb to the early 2020s). Library preparation was by the immunoSEQ multiplex PCR assay. The table comes from immuneACCESS by way of TCRdb, which keeps in-frame sequences with V and J called. Part of the clones is missing from these tables; in studies checked, under half for an unresolved V gene and the rest for unknown reasons. The sample yields roughly 100,000 clones; around 87% were counted once. The ten largest clonotypes hold roughly 15% of the sample. Sequencing was performed on peripheral blood. These receptors came from a man between 50 and 59 years old with acute or convalescent COVID-19.

J is TRBJ1-1 and V is TRBV11-3; TRBD1 is a possible D gene (5 bases). Trimming took off 3 bases at V and 7 bases at J, with 9 bases between the two ends. Germline V gives CDR1 SGHNT, CDR2 YENEEA. This CDR3 has 12 residues. This CDR3 is CASSFSTGEAFF. The CDR3 nucleotides read TGTGCCAGCAGCTTCTCCACAGGTGAAGCTTTCTTT.

The V and J genes are TRBV7-2 and TRBJ2-1, with 7 bases lining up with TRBD1. The trim removed 4 bases at V and 7 bases at J, leaving 16 bases unmatched. The CDR3 consists of 17 residues. Germline V CDR1 and CDR2: SGHTA, FQGNSA. The CDR3 region is CASSSRGRVRGMNEQFF. The CDR3 bases are TGTGCCAGCAGCTCGAGGGGGCGAGTACGAGGGATGAATGAGCAGTTCTTC.

This clone was seen once. This chain joins TRBV27 and TRBJ1-1; D not resolved. CDR3 length: 14 residues. Germline V gives CDR1 MNHEY, CDR2 SMNVEV (reference sequence). V gave up 0 bases and J gave up 0 bases, with 5 bases separating them. CDR3 in DNA: TGTGCCAGCAGTTTATCCCCAGTGAACACTGAAGCTTTCTTT. This codes for CASSLSPVNTEAFF.

The rearrangement joins TRBV5-4 to TRBJ1-6, with TRBD1 as a possible D gene (6 bases). Deletions cut 0 bases from V and 11 bases from J, with 18 bases between. Germline V CDR1 and CDR2: SGHNT, YYREEE (reference sequence). The CDR3 length is 16 residues. CDR3 in amino acids: CASSLAGTPVEAPLHF. As DNA, the CDR3 is TGTGCCAGCAGCTTGGCCGGGACACCAGTTGAAGCACCCCTCCACTTT.

V and J are TRBV9 and TRBJ2-5; D call uncertain. The V and J ends lost 0 bases and 4 bases respectively, with 7 bases between them. Germline lookup yields CDR1 SGDLS and CDR2 YYNGEE. The CDR3 contains 13 residues. The chain's CDR3 is CASSVVGSETQYF. The CDR3 nucleotides read TGTGCCAGCAGCGTAGTCGGGTCAGAGACCCAGTACTTC. Combining the CDR3 with reference TRBV9 and TRBJ2-5 gives the whole variable domain DSGVTQTPKHLITATGQRVTLRCSPRSGDLSVYWYQQSLDQGLQFLIQYYNGEERAKGNILERFSAQQFPDLHSELNLSSLELGDSALYFCASSVVGSETQYFGPGTRLLVL.

The V call is TRBV5-1, the J call TRBJ2-1; 11 bases map to TRBD2. The CDR3 is 18 residues long. Germline trimming cut 2 bases from V and 7 bases from J; bases unmatched to any gene: 14. Per the germline V gene, CDR1 is SGHRS and CDR2 is YFSETQ. Written as DNA, the CDR3 is TGCGCCAGCAGCTTAGGGTCTAGCGGGAGGCCGAGGGTGAATGAGCAGTTCTTC. Encoded protein: CASSLGSSGRPRVNEQFF.

This rearrangement joins TRBV11-3 to TRBJ2-5, with TRBD1 identical over 7 bases. The trim removed 5 bases at V and 5 bases at J, leaving 11 bases unmatched. There are 15 residues in the CDR3. Per the germline V gene, CDR1 is SGHNT and CDR2 is YENEEA. The CDR3 bases are TGTGCCAGCAGCCCAGGCTTAGGGGGCCAGGAGACCCAGTACTTC. As protein: CASSPGLGGQETQYF.

This chain uses TRBV30 with TRBJ2-1; no definite D call. The germline gives CDR1 GTSNPN, CDR2 SVGIG (reference sequence). The V gene lost 3 bases and the J gene lost 5 bases, with 2 bases spanning the gap. CDR3 length: 10 amino acids. In DNA form, the CDR3 reads TGTGCCTGGAGCGACAATGAGCAGTTCTTC. Translating gives CAWSDNEQFF.

The V gene is TRBV28, the J gene TRBJ2-7; tentative D call: TRBD2 (7 bases). Germline-derived CDR1 and CDR2 are MDHEN and SYDVKM. V was shortened by 5 bases and J by 5 bases, with 19 bases between the two germline ends. The CDR3 spans 15 residues. The CDR3 protein is CASSERGQGKNEQYF. The CDR3 nucleotides are TGTGCCAGCAGTGAGCGGGGTCAGGGGAAAAACGAGCAGTACTTC.

The V and J genes are TRBV6-5 and TRBJ1-2; perhaps TRBD1 as D (6 bases). CDR3 length: 12 amino acids. Per the germline V gene, CDR1 is MNHEY and CDR2 is SVGAGI. V lost 9 bases and J 4 bases, leaving 12 bases between the germline ends. The CDR3 coding sequence is TGTGCCAGAAGCTCAGGGGCCTATGGCTACACCTTC. Amino acids: CARSSGAYGYTF.

The CDR3 reads CATSRDRVNWQFF. The CDR3, as DNA: TGTGCCACCAGCAGAGATCGGGTGAATTGGCAGTTCTTC. This sequence joins TRBV15 and TRBJ2-1; D is uncertain. The CDR3 runs to 13 residues. Looked up from germline, CDR1 is LNHNV and CDR2 is YYDKDF (reference sequence). The V end lost 0 bases, the J end lost 12 bases, and 12 bases lay between the germline ends.

The rearrangement uses TRBV5-1 and TRBJ2-7; 7 positions match TRBD1. CDR1 is SGHRS, CDR2 YFSETQ, per germline. The CDR3 is made up of 15 amino acids. J lost 4 bases, V lost 4 bases, and 11 bases had no gene match. In DNA form, the CDR3 reads TGCGCCAGCAGCCCCGGACACCAGACAGGGTACGAGCAGTACTTC. Encoded protein: CASSPGHQTGYEQYF. The full variable domain, its missing parts supplied by reference TRBV5-1 and TRBJ2-7, is KAGVTQTPRYLIKTRGQQVTLSCSPISGHRSVSWYQQTPGQGLQFLFEYFSETQRNKGNFPGRFSGRQFSNSRSEMNVSTLELGDSALYLCASSPGHQTGYEQYFGPGTRLTVT.

The chain is built from TRBV27 and TRBJ2-1; 11 bases match TRBD2. This CDR3 has 17 amino acids. Germline values: CDR1 MNHEY, CDR2 SMNVEV (reference sequence). Trimming cost V 3 bases and J 10 bases; bases outside gene matches: 14. This CDR3 reads CASSLGSGRALQWEQFF. As DNA, the CDR3 is TGTGCCAGCAGTTTGGGTAGCGGGAGGGCCTTACAATGGGAGCAGTTCTTC.

The rearrangement links TRBV24-1 to TRBJ2-5, with 8 bases matching TRBD1. CDR3 length equals 13 residues. CDR1 is KGHDR and CDR2 is SFDVKD in the germline V gene. With V trimmed by 5 bases and J by 4 bases, 2 bases remained unmatched. DNA for the CDR3: TGTGCCACCAGTGGCGACAGGGGAGAGACCCAGTACTTC. Its protein is CATSGDRGETQYF.

V gene TRBV19 combines with J gene TRBJ2-5; 8 nucleotides match TRBD2. V shed 5 bases and J 5 bases; nucleotides not matched to a gene: 7. Germline V gene sequence: CDR1 LNHDA, CDR2 SQIVND (reference sequence). This CDR3 spans 14 amino acids. In DNA form, the CDR3 reads TGTGCCAGTAGTCACGGGAGGGGAACGGAGACCCAGTACTTC. It encodes CASSHGRGTETQYF.

The chain recombines TRBV5-1 with TRBJ2-7; TRBD1 agrees at 12 bases. This CDR3 spans 15 amino acids. CDR1 SGHRS and CDR2 YFSETQ come from the germline V gene. Germline trimming cut 3 bases from V and 7 bases from J; bases unmatched to any gene: 8. CDR3 loop: CASSSTGQGAAEQYF. As DNA, the CDR3 is TGCGCCAGCAGCTCGACGGGACAGGGGGCTGCAGAGCAGTACTTC.

The chain links TRBV21-1 to TRBJ2-7; the table gives TRBD1 as D, unverified against the DNA. TRBV21-1 is reported as a pseudogene. This CDR3 has 19 amino acids. The CDR3 here is CASSKDARTGGVPLCEQYF. DNA for the CDR3: TGTGCCAGCAGCAAAGACGCGAGGACAGGGGGCGTCCCTCTTTGCGAGCAGTACTTC.

The genes are TRBV5-1 and TRBJ2-5, with 7 bases aligning to TRBD2. The CDR3 sequence is 16 residues long. V shed 0 bases and J 5 bases; nucleotides not matched to a gene: 10. Germline V gene lookup returns CDR1 SGHRS and CDR2 YFSETQ. The CDR3 protein is CASSLGGGRLGETQYF. The CDR3, as DNA: TGCGCCAGCAGCTTGGGCGGCGGGAGATTGGGGGAGACCCAGTACTTC.

The rearrangement joins TRBV6-5 to TRBJ1-2; possible D gene TRBD1, 6 bases. The CDR3 is made up of 14 amino acids. Trimming removed 5 bases at V and 8 bases at J, with 18 bases between. CDR1 and CDR2 (germline): MNHEY, SVGAGI. In nucleotides, the CDR3 is TGTGCCAGCAGTAGGATCGGGACACCGTCGGGCTACACCTTC. Its protein is CASSRIGTPSGYTF.

The chain uses TRBV27 and TRBJ1-1, with 11 bases identical to TRBD1. After removal of 6 bases from V and 3 bases from J, the junction contained 9 bases not matched to a gene. The CDR3 is made up of 16 amino acids. Per the germline V gene, CDR1 is MNHEY and CDR2 is SMNVEV (reference sequence). In DNA, the CDR3 is TGTGCCAGCAGAGACCGGGACAGGGGGGTGTACACTGAAGCTTTCTTT. Residues: CASRDRDRGVYTEAFF.